This paragraph reports one TCR beta chain. The data derive from a study of blood T cell repertoires in COVID-19. At the level of the study: Collection of acute and convalescent COVID-19 samples took place in the United States, Italy and Spain. The analysed material was cDNA or gDNA that came from T cells, B-cell-depleted T cells, or PBMCs.

V was pared by 7 bases and J by 7 bases, with 11 bases between. This CDR3 has 12 residues. The germline gives CDR1 LNHDA, CDR2 SQIVND (reference sequence). Per the study methods: Nucleated cell number was recorded as an estimate derived from reference gene primer amplification. Data came from immunoSEQ multiplex PCR; TCRdb stores just in-frame clones and leaves some out. V and J calls plus clone size are reproduced from that table; the DNA served to infer D and trimming. The sample lists over 200,000 clones; 75% to 90% were seen once. The TCR sequence derives from a man in his forties with acute or convalescent COVID-19. Material for sequencing was peripheral blood. This sequence joins TRBV19 and TRBJ1-5; TRBD1 might be the D (6 bases). The CDR3 region is CASKGQSQPQHF. As DNA, the CDR3 is TGTGCCAGTAAAGGACAGTCCCAGCCCCAGCATTTT.